These 22 T cell receptor beta chains were sequenced from one sample in a study of T cells in Graves' hyperthyroidism and ophthalmopathy. Amplified TCR beta CDR3 regions derived from RNA transcripts. When the TCR CDR3 underwent first-round RT-PCR, the HTBI primer set was used. Via MiXCR, TCRdb re-called the multiplex PCR reads, giving one row per CDR3 protein. The sample holds hundreds of thousands of distinct CDR3 sequences, roughly 21% seen once. Input material: blood. All receptors come from a man aged 40-49 years with Graves' ophthalmopathy.

This rearrangement joins TRBV30 to TRBJ1-6; TRBD1 agrees at 9 bases. Germline values: CDR1 GTSNPN, CDR2 SVGIG (reference sequence). This CDR3 is built from 15 residues. V trimming: 2 bases; J trimming: 5 bases; junction bases outside the gene matches: 4. The CDR3 sequence: CAWSTDRGHNSPLHF. The CDR3 DNA is TGTGCCTGGAGTACGGACAGGGGACATAATTCACCCCTCCACTTT.

V gene TRBV19 combines with J gene TRBJ2-1; no reliable D call. With 3 bases removed from V and 6 bases from J, the gap between germline ends came to 24 bases. There are 18 residues in the CDR3. CDR1 LNHDA and CDR2 SQIVND come from the germline V gene (reference sequence). CDR3 region: CASSIRPPSSPLLNEQFF. The CDR3, as DNA: TGTGCCAGTAGTATCCGCCCCCCCTCTAGTCCCCTCCTCAATGAGCAGTTCTTC.

This clonotype was seen more than once but under ten times. The V and J genes are TRBV29-1 and TRBJ2-7, with 8 bases identical to TRBD2. From germline, CDR1 is SQVTM and CDR2 ANQGSEA. The trim removed 6 bases at V and 1 base at J, leaving 11 bases unmatched. The CDR3 is 15 amino acids. Here the CDR3 DNA reads TGCAGCGTAAAGGGATGGAGCGGGAGTTCCTACGAGCAGTACTTC. As protein: CSVKGWSGSSYEQYF.

This clonotype was detected a few times. The chain links TRBV5-1 to TRBJ1-1; weak D call: TRBD1 (5 bases). Trimming stripped 0 bases from V and 13 bases from J, with 19 bases between. Germline V gene lookup returns CDR1 SGHRS and CDR2 YFSETQ. This CDR3 region has 14 residues. The CDR3 DNA reads TGCGCCAGCAGCTTGGCCCATGGGGCAGCCTCGGTTTTCTTT. Residues: CASSLAHGAASVFF.

V gene TRBV30 combines with J gene TRBJ1-2; D may be TRBD1 (6 bases). V was shortened by 8 bases and J by 3 bases, with 13 bases between the two germline ends. This CDR3 region has 12 residues. Germline CDR1 GTSNPN, CDR2 SVGIG (reference sequence). The CDR3 is CAHRGADYGYTF. The CDR3 bases are TGTGCCCATCGGGGGGCCGACTATGGCTACACCTTC.

This clonotype was observed a handful of times. The gene calls are TRBV7-9 and TRBJ2-1; 13 positions match TRBD2. CDR3 size: 17 residues. V lost 3 bases, J lost 6 bases, and 8 bases stayed unmatched. The V gene's germline CDR1 is SEHNR and CDR2 FQNEAQ (reference sequence). The CDR3: CASSFGTSGVGVNEQFF. The CDR3 DNA reads TGTGCCAGCAGCTTCGGGACTAGCGGGGTCGGGGTCAATGAGCAGTTCTTC.

This clonotype showed up just a few times. This chain uses TRBV6-2 or TRBV6-3 with TRBJ2-7; TRBD1 agrees at 9 bases. The CDR3 length is 16 residues. V lost 4 bases to trimming and J lost 0 bases; unmatched junction nucleotides: 7. The V gene's germline CDR1 is MNHEY and CDR2 SVGEGT. CDR3 in amino acids: CASSSPTGGISYEQYF. The CDR3 DNA reads as TGTGCCAGCAGTTCACCGACAGGGGGTATCTCCTACGAGCAGTACTTC.

This clonotype was detected a few times. This chain links TRBV7-8 with TRBJ2-7, with D perhaps TRBD1 (6 bases). The V gene lost 5 bases and the J gene lost 5 bases, with 16 bases spanning the gap. The germline gives CDR1 SGHVS, CDR2 FQNEAQ. This CDR3 comprises 14 residues. The CDR3 protein is CASSQFGQYDEQYF. In nucleotides, the CDR3 is TGTGCCAGCAGCCAATTCGGACAGTACGACGAGCAGTACTTC.

V usage is TRBV7-2 and J usage is TRBJ2-7; no clear D. The CDR3 is 15 amino acids. Germline V lookup: CDR1 SGHTA, CDR2 FQGNSA. V lost 5 bases and J 2 bases, leaving 16 bases between the germline ends. The CDR3 sequence: CASSDRAGSTYEQYF. The CDR3 bases are TGTGCCAGCAGCGACCGAGCCGGGTCCACCTACGAGCAGTACTTC.

In its sample, this clonotype was seen many times. The chain couples TRBV7-9 to TRBJ2-6, with a possible D match to TRBD1 (6 bases). The V and J ends lost 5 bases and 1 base respectively, with 24 bases between them. The V gene's germline CDR1 is SEHNR and CDR2 FQNEAQ (reference sequence). The CDR3 extends over 20 amino acids. The CDR3 bases are TGTGCCAGCAGCGGATTTAGGAAGGCAAGCAGGGGTTCTGGGGCCAACGTCCTGACTTTC. Translation gives CASSGFRKASRGSGANVLTF.

This clonotype was counted only a few times. The chain is built from TRBV20-1 and TRBJ2-2, with 7 positions matching TRBD2. The CDR3 consists of 14 residues. CDR1 DFQATT and CDR2 SNEGSKA come from the germline V gene (reference sequence). Germline trimming cut 5 bases from V and 0 bases from J; bases unmatched to any gene: 3. The CDR3 DNA is TGCAGTGCTGGAGCGGGAACGAACACCGGGGAGCTGTTTTTT. Translated, it gives CSAGAGTNTGELFF.

The V gene is TRBV9, the J gene TRBJ2-1, with 12 bases lining up with TRBD1. V lost 0 bases to trimming and J lost 7 bases; unmatched junction nucleotides: 2. In germline, CDR1 is SGDLS, CDR2 YYNGEE. The CDR3 totals 15 residues. The CDR3 here is CASSVGGQGANEQFF. The CDR3 coding sequence is TGTGCCAGCAGCGTAGGGGGACAGGGGGCTAATGAGCAGTTCTTC.

This clonotype was observed many times. This chain joins TRBV11-2 and TRBJ2-1; 11 bases match TRBD2. Losses at the gene ends were 5 bases for V and 5 bases for J; bases not matched to a gene: 8. CDR1 and CDR2 (germline): SGHAT, FQNNGV. CDR3 length: 16 amino acids. The CDR3 DNA sequence: TGTGCCAGCAGCCCCACCGGGACTAGCGGAAACAATGAGCAGTTCTTC. Protein product: CASSPTGTSGNNEQFF.

The rearrangement links TRBV12-3 or TRBV12-4 to TRBJ2-4; a weak D match, TRBD2 (6 bases). Trimming shortened V by 0 bases and J by 0 bases, and 9 bases separated the two germline ends. The CDR3 contains 16 residues. The CDR3 region is CASSLAGGGAKNIQYF. DNA of the CDR3: TGTGCCAGCAGTTTAGCGGGAGGAGGAGCCAAAAACATTCAGTACTTC.

The J gene is TRBJ2-5, the V gene TRBV5-5; 7 bases agree with TRBD1. Germline V gene lookup returns CDR1 SGHKS and CDR2 YYEKEE (reference sequence). The length of the CDR3 is 14 residues. V lost 0 bases and J lost 3; bases outside the gene matches: 2. CDR3 residues: CASSLEQGKETQYF. The DNA of the CDR3 is TGTGCCAGCAGCTTGGAACAGGGGAAAGAGACCCAGTACTTC.

V and J are TRBV3-1 and TRBJ2-7; D gene ambiguous. The length of the CDR3 is 12 residues. Germline loops: CDR1 LGHDT, CDR2 YNNKEL (reference sequence). Trimming removed 2 bases at V and 6 bases at J, with 8 bases between. The CDR3, as DNA: TGTGCCAGCAGCCAATCCCAACGCGAGCAGTACTTC. Encoded protein: CASSQSQREQYF.

This clonotype appeared many times. The CDR3 reads CAISDGNYGYTF. The CDR3 DNA is TGTGCCATCAGTGACGGGAACTATGGCTACACCTTC. J is TRBJ1-2 and V is TRBV10-3; D gene unclear. The CDR3 runs to 12 residues. The V and J ends lost 3 bases and 2 bases respectively, with 4 bases between them. The germline V gene has CDR1 ENHRY and CDR2 SYGVKD.

This clonotype turned up a few times. V gene TRBV7-6 combines with J gene TRBJ2-1; 7 nucleotides agree with TRBD2. With V trimmed by 6 bases and J by 5 bases, 7 bases remained unmatched. Per the germline V gene, CDR1 is SGHVS and CDR2 is FNYEAQ. This CDR3 has 14 residues. CDR3 coding DNA: TGTGCCAGCAGGGGGGGGAGTCGGGACAATGAGCAGTTCTTC. Translation: CASRGGSRDNEQFF.

There are many counts of this clonotype. V gene TRBV11-2 combines with J gene TRBJ2-6, with 9 bases identical to TRBD1. Germline V gene lookup returns CDR1 SGHAT and CDR2 FQNNGV. V lost 1 base to trimming and J lost 1 base; unmatched junction nucleotides: 5. This CDR3 contains 18 residues. CDR3 sequence (DNA): TGTGCCAGCAGCTTAGGTCCCGGGACAGGGTCTGGGGCCAACGTCCTGACTTTC. This gives the protein CASSLGPGTGSGANVLTF.

The rearrangement uses TRBV28 and TRBJ2-4, with TRBD1 matching 9 bases. The V and J ends lost 4 bases and 4 bases, in that order; junction bases with no gene match: 5. The germline gives CDR1 MDHEN, CDR2 SYDVKM. This CDR3 has 15 amino acids. The CDR3 reads CASSSSGQGKNIQYF. CDR3 DNA sequence: TGTGCCAGCAGTTCCTCCGGACAGGGGAAAAACATTCAGTACTTC.

This clonotype showed up many times. V gene TRBV10-3 combines with J gene TRBJ2-7, with D perhaps given as TRBD1 or TRBD2 (5 bases each). CDR1 and CDR2 from the germline V gene are ENHRY and SYGVKD. The CDR3 totals 15 residues. V gave up 0 bases and J gave up 5 bases, with 14 bases separating them. As DNA, the CDR3 is TGTGCCATCAGTGAGTCGAGGGGAAGGGTCGACGAGCAGTACTTC. Translating gives CAISESRGRVDEQYF.

This clonotype was seen a handful of times. V and J are TRBV7-6 and TRBJ2-1; 13 bases are a match to TRBD2. V trimming: 5 bases; J trimming: 4 bases; junction bases outside the gene matches: 17. The CDR3 runs to 20 residues. CDR1 and CDR2 from the germline V gene are SGHVS and FNYEAQ. As DNA, the CDR3 is TGTGCCAGCAGCGACCTGCTCGGGACATCGACTAGCGGGGGGTACAATGAGCAGTTCTTC. Translating it yields CASSDLLGTSTSGGYNEQFF.